The source of this T cell receptor (beta chain) is a study of cytomegalovirus exposure and HLA in healthy donors. Study-wide findings and caveats: Earlier findings revealed that most TCR beta V segments proved productive either about 87% or about 30% of the time. Later on, a genetic analysis was performed. It linked a missense variant in DCLRE1C with V- and J-gene trimming of TCR beta. From TCR beta sequences, most subjects' HLA-A and HLA-B alleles were reportedly predicted accurately.

As concerns this clone: Its antigen remains unidentified.

PCR was performed using 60 Vbeta and 13 Jbeta primers. Per the original data handling: Tens of millions of unique TCR beta chains, roughly 11 million of them shared, were counted by a later analysis. The table came from immunoSEQ multiplex PCR; TCRdb's copy has only in-frame clones and leaves some out. That table is the source of V, J and clone size, and D and trimming were worked out from the DNA. The table shows fewer than 90,000 clones, with around 80% occurring only once. The receptor's source is a male donor in good health and CMV-seropositive. The source material was PBMCs.

In nucleotides, the CDR3 is TGTGCCTGGAGTGTTGGAGGACTAGCGGGAAATGAGCAGTTCTTC. The encoded protein is CAWSVGGLAGNEQFF. The genes are TRBV30 and TRBJ2-1, with TRBD2 identical over 12 bases. V lost 0 bases and J lost 7; bases outside the gene matches: 4. This CDR3 is 15 amino acids long. CDR1 GTSNPN and CDR2 SVGIG come from the germline V gene (reference sequence).